Each of the 21 T cell receptor beta chains below was sequenced from the same sample in a study of regulatory T cells. The PCR used 52 TRBV and 13 TRBJ primers. The method was immunoSEQ multiplex PCR; TCRdb's version includes in-frame clones alone and lacks a portion of them. Seen here are about 35,000 clones, 89% observed once, and the top ten hold about 2.4%. Study results and caveats: Hydrophobic residues at CDR3 positions 6 and 7 were enriched in conventional CD4+ T cells of CD3G-deficient patients.

No antigens are known for them. The sequencing input was conventional CD4+ T cells sorted from blood. The receptors stem from a person aged 18 to 35 with CD3G deficiency.

The chain has TRBV5-1 and TRBJ2-5, with 8 bases that match TRBD1. The ends lost 2 bases at V and 5 bases at J; junction bases unmatched: 11. Germline V gives CDR1 SGHRS, CDR2 YFSETQ. This CDR3 comprises 16 residues. The CDR3 is CASSLGTDRVGETQYF. For the CDR3, the DNA is TGCGCCAGCAGCTTAGGAACGGACAGGGTAGGGGAGACCCAGTACTTC. Full variable domain (remainder filled in from reference TRBV5-1 and TRBJ2-5): KAGVTQTPRYLIKTRGQQVTLSCSPISGHRSVSWYQQTPGQGLQFLFEYFSETQRNKGNFPGRFSGRQFSNSRSEMNVSTLELGDSALYLCASSLGTDRVGETQYFGPGTRLLVL.

The chain has TRBV5-1 and TRBJ1-2, with D unresolved. CDR1 and CDR2 (germline): SGHRS, YFSETQ. The length of the CDR3 is 13 residues. The V and J ends lost 0 bases and 7 bases respectively, with 10 bases between them. CDR3 DNA: TGCGCCAGCAGCTTGGGGGTGGGCAGTGGCTACACCTTC. Its translation is CASSLGVGSGYTF.

The V call is TRBV7-9, the J call TRBJ2-3; possibly TRBD1 for D (5 bases). The CDR3 contains 15 residues. CDR1 is SEHNR and CDR2 is FQNEAQ in the germline V gene (reference sequence). The V and J ends lost 1 base and 6 bases respectively, with 14 bases between them. As DNA, the CDR3 is TGTGCCAGCAGCTTAGTTCGTGGGGCCGGGGATACGCAGTATTTT. It translates to CASSLVRGAGDTQYF.

This clone showed up just a few times. The chain carries TRBV27 and TRBJ2-5; tentatively, D is TRBD2 (6 bases). Germline CDR1 and CDR2: MNHEY and SMNVEV (reference sequence). CDR3 size: 15 residues. Deletions cut 5 bases from V and 5 bases from J, with 18 bases between. The DNA of the CDR3 is TGTGCCAGCAGTCCCCTCGGGGGAGGCTTCGAGACCCAGTACTTC. Its translation: CASSPLGGGFETQYF.

The rearrangement uses TRBV4-1 and TRBJ2-1, with 8 bases lining up with TRBD2. V was pared by 4 bases and J by 6 bases, with 14 bases of the junction left unmatched. CDR1 and CDR2 from the germline V gene are MGHRA and YSYEKL. The CDR3 totals 17 residues. The CDR3 DNA reads as TGCGCCAGCAGCCGAGCTGGTTTAATAGCGGGGAGCAATGAGCAGTTCTTC. Its protein is CASSRAGLIAGSNEQFF.

The V call is TRBV28, the J call TRBJ1-4, with D hard to call. The CDR3 sequence is 16 residues long. The germline V and J ends were trimmed by 6 bases and 4 bases, with 18 bases remaining between them. CDR1 is MDHEN, CDR2 SYDVKM, per germline. This chain's CDR3 is CASSHNRPGLNEKLFF. The CDR3 nucleotides are TGTGCCAGCAGCCATAATCGGCCGGGTCTTAATGAAAAACTGTTTTTT.

The rearrangement uses TRBV28 and TRBJ1-5; D gene ambiguous. The CDR3 has 14 residues. Germline V gene lookup returns CDR1 MDHEN and CDR2 SYDVKM. V was pared by 5 bases and J by 3 bases, with 11 bases between. CDR3 protein: CASSNPTDNQPQHF. CDR3 in DNA: TGTGCCAGCAGTAACCCGACCGACAATCAGCCCCAGCATTTT.

The count of this clone is one. V usage is TRBV7-9 and J usage is TRBJ1-4; TRBD1 matches at 9 bases. The CDR3 spans 15 residues. V gave up 4 bases and J gave up 8 bases; unmatched junction bases: 8. Germline CDR1 reads SEHNR; CDR2 reads FQNEAQ (reference sequence). The CDR3 here is CASSSGDRESEKLFF. CDR3 bases: TGTGCCAGCAGCTCCGGGGACAGGGAAAGCGAAAAACTGTTTTTT.

Only a few counts were recorded for this clone. The J gene is TRBJ2-3, the V gene TRBV10-1; D possibly corresponds to TRBD2 (7 bases). The V gene's germline CDR1 is WNHNN and CDR2 SYGVQD (reference sequence). V lost 6 bases and J lost 1, with 11 bases in between. The CDR3 runs to 14 residues. The chain's CDR3 is CASRLGGGTDTQYF. The DNA of the CDR3 is TGCGCCAGCAGATTAGGGGGGGGCACAGATACGCAGTATTTT.

The chain couples TRBV28 to TRBJ1-1, with unresolved D. CDR1 MDHEN and CDR2 SYDVKM come from the germline V gene. The CDR3 covers 15 residues. Deletions cut 6 bases from V and 0 bases from J, with 14 bases between. CDR3 DNA sequence: TGTGCCAGCAGAGGACCCCCCGGGTTGAACACTGAAGCTTTCTTT. Encoded protein: CASRGPPGLNTEAFF.

The chain recombines TRBV18 with TRBJ2-1; no reliable D call. Germline CDR1 and CDR2: KGHSH and LQKENI. Between the trimmed V and J ends, which lost 0 bases and 5 bases, there was a span of 11 bases. CDR3 length equals 15 residues. CDR3 sequence (DNA): TGTGCCAGCTCACCACCGAACAGTAAGCACAATGAGCAGTTCTTC. Translation: CASSPPNSKHNEQFF. Complete variable domain (other parts from reference TRBV18 and TRBJ2-1): NAGVMQNPRHLVRRRGQEARLRCSPMKGHSHVYWYRQLPEEGLKFMVYLQKENIIDESGMPKERFSAEFPKEGPSILRIQQVVRGDSAAYFCASSPPNSKHNEQFFGPGTRLTVL.

The chain couples TRBV13 to TRBJ2-5; no clear D. Germline V gives CDR1 PRHDT, CDR2 FYEKMQ (reference sequence). This CDR3 contains 13 residues. V lost 5 bases to trimming and J lost 0 bases, with 7 bases between them. CDR3 sequence reads: CASSLRDQETQYF. The CDR3 DNA sequence: TGTGCCAGCAGCCTCCGGGACCAAGAGACCCAGTACTTC.

This chain uses TRBV28 with TRBJ2-1; tentatively, D is TRBD2 (5 bases). The CDR3 runs 14 residues. V shed 4 bases and J shed 0 bases, with 7 bases lying between them. Germline V gives CDR1 MDHEN, CDR2 SYDVKM. The CDR3 coding sequence is TGTGCCAGCAGTTCGGGGTACTCCTACAATGAGCAGTTCTTC. It specifies CASSSGYSYNEQFF.

This clone was observed once. The chain has TRBV6-6 and TRBJ2-1, with D tentatively TRBD1 or TRBD2 (5 bases each). The CDR3 length is 16 residues. The germline V gene encodes CDR1 MNHNY and CDR2 SVGAGI (reference sequence). V gave up 2 bases and J gave up 4 bases, with 15 bases separating them. Here the CDR3 reads CASSYVPGTRYNEQFF. CDR3 nucleotides: TGTGCCAGCAGTTACGTCCCCGGGACGAGATACAATGAGCAGTTCTTC.

This chain connects TRBV20-1 to TRBJ1-2; D is ambiguous. Trimming removed 1 base at V and 8 bases at J, with 5 bases between. CDR1 is DFQATT, CDR2 SNEGSKA, per germline (reference sequence). The CDR3 contains 10 residues. CDR3 DNA: TGCAGTGCTAGAGGGATCGGCTACACCTTC. Amino acids: CSARGIGYTF.

This clone was found a few times. This chain's CDR3 is CASSYRGESPLHF. DNA for the CDR3: TGTGCCAGCTCCTACAGAGGGGAATCACCCCTCCACTTT. This chain uses TRBV6-5 with TRBJ1-6; tentatively, D is TRBD1 (5 bases). Germline values: CDR1 MNHEY, CDR2 SVGAGI. Between the trimmed V and J ends, which lost 8 bases and 10 bases, there was a span of 15 bases. The CDR3 contains 13 residues.

The chain combines TRBV7-8 with TRBJ1-2, with TRBD1 matching over 7 bases. Germline loops: CDR1 SGHVS, CDR2 FQNEAQ. The V segment lost 5 bases and the J segment 7 bases; nucleotides outside the gene matches: 13. The CDR3 loop spans 15 amino acids. The CDR3 coding sequence is TGTGCCAGCAGCCAAGGGGGCCGCAGGGCTGGTGGCTACACCTTC. It translates to CASSQGGRRAGGYTF.

This sequence joins TRBV5-1 and TRBJ2-2; D is possibly TRBD2 (5 bases). The CDR3 runs 15 residues. Germline lookup yields CDR1 SGHRS and CDR2 YFSETQ. V lost 0 bases, J lost 5 bases, and 11 bases lay in between. CDR3 DNA sequence: TGCGCCAGCAGCTTGGAGGGAGTCCGAACCGGGGAGCTGTTTTTT. This translates into CASSLEGVRTGELFF.

This sequence joins TRBV6-1 and TRBJ2-7, with D maybe TRBD2 (6 bases). The CDR3 is 16 residues long. Trimming stripped 3 bases from V and 4 bases from J, with 19 bases between. The germline CDR1 and CDR2 sequences are MNHNS and SASEGT. CDR3 sequence (DNA): TGTGCCAGCAGTGATGGGACGGCGGGAAGAGGGTACGAGCAGTACTTC. Its translation is CASSDGTAGRGYEQYF.

This chain links TRBV10-3 with TRBJ1-2; a possible D gene is TRBD1 (5 bases). V was clipped by 2 bases and J by 4 bases, with 8 bases between them. Germline CDR1 is ENHRY and CDR2 is SYGVKD. The CDR3 extends over 13 amino acids. The CDR3 DNA is TGTGCCATCAGTGAGGGACACGGCTATGGCTACACCTTC. The encoded protein is CAISEGHGYGYTF.

V usage is TRBV11-2 and J usage is TRBJ2-7; D uncertain. With 0 bases removed from V and 1 base from J, the gap between germline ends came to 10 bases. The V gene's germline CDR1 is SGHAT and CDR2 FQNNGV. This CDR3 has 15 residues. The CDR3 DNA is TGTGCCAGCAGCTTAGATGTAAACCCTTCCTACGAGCAGTACTTC. This gives the protein CASSLDVNPSYEQYF. The full variable domain, completed using reference TRBV11-2 and TRBJ2-7, is EAGVAQSPRYKIIEKRQSVAFWCNPISGHATLYWYQQILGQGPKLLIQFQNNGVVDDSQLPKDRFSAERLKGVDSTLKIQPAKLEDSAVYLCASSLDVNPSYEQYFGPGTRLTVT.